This TCR beta chain was documented in a study of T cells in women clearing cervical HPV infection. Study background: Control women cleared a single incident HPV16 infection within 12 months.

Using immunoSEQ multiplex PCR, the repertoire was profiled, and TCRdb retains in-frame clones only, with some absent. The sample includes fewer than 25,000 clones. The sample comprised blood buffy coat. The receptor was isolated from a woman between 18 and 70 years old with a cervical HPV16 infection that either progressed to CIN3+ or cleared (not recorded which).

The CDR3 sequence: CASRNVRVTEAFF. The covered CDR3 bases are TGTGCCAGCAGGAACGTCCGGGTCACTGAA. The V and J genes are TRBV7-9 and TRBJ1-1; unclear D gene. The read ends 3 residues shy of where the CDR3 ends; the end is completed using the germline J gene. The CDR3 consists of 13 residues. The V end was cut by 6 bases, the J end by 4 bases, with 12 bases between. Looked up from germline, CDR1 is SEHNR and CDR2 is FQNEAQ (reference sequence).